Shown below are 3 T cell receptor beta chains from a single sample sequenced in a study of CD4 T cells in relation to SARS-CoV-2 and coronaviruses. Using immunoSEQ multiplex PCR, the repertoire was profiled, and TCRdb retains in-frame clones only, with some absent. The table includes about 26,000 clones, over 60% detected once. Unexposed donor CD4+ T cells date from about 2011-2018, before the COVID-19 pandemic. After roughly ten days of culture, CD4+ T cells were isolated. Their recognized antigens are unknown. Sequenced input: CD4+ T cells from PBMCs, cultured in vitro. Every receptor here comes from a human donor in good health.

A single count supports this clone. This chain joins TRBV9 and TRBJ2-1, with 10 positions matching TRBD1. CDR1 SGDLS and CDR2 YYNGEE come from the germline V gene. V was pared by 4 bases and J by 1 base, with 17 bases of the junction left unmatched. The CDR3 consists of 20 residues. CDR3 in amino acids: CASSPTRWGTGVLSYNEQFF. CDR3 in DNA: TGTGCCAGCAGCCCCACCCGGTGGGGGACAGGGGTATTGTCCTACAATGAGCAGTTCTTC.

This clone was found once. CDR3 in amino acids: CAWRDSGRAPYEQYF. As DNA, the CDR3 is TGTGCCTGGAGGGATAGCGGGAGGGCCCCCTACGAGCAGTACTTC. The V call is TRBV30, the J call TRBJ2-7; the match to TRBD2 covers 11 bases. The CDR3 runs to 15 residues. After removal of 3 bases from V and 2 bases from J, the junction contained 6 bases not matched to a gene. The V gene's germline CDR1 is GTSNPN and CDR2 SVGIG (reference sequence).

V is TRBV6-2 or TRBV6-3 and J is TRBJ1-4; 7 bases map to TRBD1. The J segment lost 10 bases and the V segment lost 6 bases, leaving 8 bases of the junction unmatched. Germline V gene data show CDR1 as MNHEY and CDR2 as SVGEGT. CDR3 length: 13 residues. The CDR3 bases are TGTGCCAGCAGCCCGACAGGGCTTGGAAAACTGTTTTTT. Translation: CASSPTGLGKLFF.